One and the same sample provided the 15 T cell receptor beta chains below, sequenced in a study of blood T cell repertoires in COVID-19. Generated by immunoSEQ multiplex PCR, the TCRdb table keeps only in-frame clones and is missing some. The table shows around 150,000 clones, with 75% to 90% occurring only once. The sample comprised peripheral blood. The receptors originated from a human donor with acute or convalescent COVID-19. The donor label of this sample is uncertain.

The chain combines TRBV7-3 with TRBJ1-1; D is possibly TRBD1 (6 bases). The CDR3 covers 13 residues. CDR1 and CDR2 (germline): SGHTA, FQGTGA. Deletions cut 5 bases from V and 1 base from J, with 8 bases between. CDR3 sequence (DNA): TGTGCCAGCAGCCTGACAGGGAACACTGAAGCTTTCTTT. This gives the protein CASSLTGNTEAFF.

CDR3 region: CASSVEGGQEAFF. The CDR3, as DNA: TGTGCCAGCAGTGTGGAGGGGGGACAGGAAGCTTTCTTT. The V call is TRBV6-4, the J call TRBJ1-1; 7 bases are shared with TRBD1. V was pared by 4 bases and J by 8 bases, with 7 bases of the junction left unmatched. This CDR3 is built from 13 residues. From germline, CDR1 is MRHNA and CDR2 SNTAGT.

The rearrangement uses TRBV19 and TRBJ2-5, with 7 bases aligning to TRBD2. Per the germline V gene, CDR1 is LNHDA and CDR2 is SQIVND (reference sequence). V lost 5 bases and J lost 5; bases outside the gene matches: 8. The length of the CDR3 is 14 residues. The CDR3 DNA follows: TGTGCCAGTAGTGTTGGACTAGTTAGGGAGACCCAGTACTTC. Protein sequence: CASSVGLVRETQYF.

This clone was counted a few times. The gene calls are TRBV11-3 and TRBJ2-1; D remains ambiguous. Per the germline V gene, CDR1 is SGHNT and CDR2 is YENEEA. The V gene lost 4 bases and the J gene lost 0 bases, with 4 bases spanning the gap. The CDR3 loop spans 13 amino acids. The CDR3 here is CASSSISYNEQFF. The DNA of the CDR3 is TGTGCCAGCAGCTCCATCTCCTACAATGAGCAGTTCTTC.

V usage is TRBV9 and J usage is TRBJ2-5, with 7 bases that match TRBD1. The CDR3 runs 13 residues. Germline CDR1 reads SGDLS; CDR2 reads YYNGEE. J was trimmed by 4 bases and V by 4 bases; bases with no gene match: 4. The CDR3: CASSPGTVETQYF. CDR3 in DNA: TGTGCCAGCAGCCCCGGGACAGTAGAGACCCAGTACTTC.

The chain has TRBV7-3 and TRBJ2-7, with 12 bases fitting TRBD2. This CDR3 comprises 15 residues. Germline assignment: CDR1 SGHTA and CDR2 FQGTGA. With 4 bases clipped from V and 7 bases from J, the junction kept 8 bases outside the gene matches. CDR3 sequence (DNA): TGTGCCAGCAGCTCCGGACTAGCGGGGCTTGGGGAGCAGTACTTC. Translated: CASSSGLAGLGEQYF.

The V gene is TRBV6-6, the J gene TRBJ1-4; 8 nucleotides match TRBD1. Germline values: CDR1 MNHNY, CDR2 SVGAGI (reference sequence). The CDR3 runs to 18 residues. Trimming removed 5 bases from V and 0 bases from J; junction bases left unmatched: 11. The CDR3: CASSRQGRGGTTNEKLFF. The DNA of the CDR3 is TGTGCCAGCAGTCGACAGGGGAGGGGGGGAACAACTAATGAAAAACTGTTTTTT.

The V and J genes are TRBV5-1 and TRBJ1-2, with TRBD1 matching over 10 bases. This CDR3 is 15 amino acids long. Trimming removed 4 bases from V and 4 bases from J; junction bases left unmatched: 7. CDR1 and CDR2 (germline): SGHRS, YFSETQ. Here the CDR3 DNA reads TGCGCCAGCAGCCCGACAGGGGGCGCAGGCTATGGCTACACCTTC. Translated, it gives CASSPTGGAGYGYTF. The full variable domain, in which reference TRBV5-1 and TRBJ1-2 provide the parts outside the CDR3, is KAGVTQTPRYLIKTRGQQVTLSCSPISGHRSVSWYQQTPGQGLQFLFEYFSETQRNKGNFPGRFSGRQFSNSRSEMNVSTLELGDSALYLCASSPTGGAGYGYTFGSGTRLTVV.

The chain joins TRBV5-1 to TRBJ2-2, with D perhaps TRBD1 (6 bases). This CDR3 is built from 15 residues. Deletions cut 0 bases from V and 4 bases from J, with 10 bases between. CDR1 is SGHRS and CDR2 is YFSETQ in the germline V gene. The CDR3 DNA reads TGCGCCAGCAGCTTGGGGGCAGGGGTCACCGGGGAGCTGTTTTTT. Its protein is CASSLGAGVTGELFF.

Regarding this clone: Other DNA sequences in the sample encode the same CDR3. V is TRBV5-1 and J is TRBJ1-5, with D maybe TRBD1 (6 bases). With 0 bases removed from V and 2 bases from J, the gap between germline ends came to 9 bases. CDR3 length equals 15 residues. Germline V lookup: CDR1 SGHRS, CDR2 YFSETQ. CDR3 protein: CASSLEGGGNQPQHF. DNA for the CDR3: TGCGCCAGCAGCTTGGAAGGGGGGGGCAATCAGCCCCAGCATTTT. Based on the CDR3 plus reference TRBV5-1 and TRBJ1-5, the full variable domain is KAGVTQTPRYLIKTRGQQVTLSCSPISGHRSVSWYQQTPGQGLQFLFEYFSETQRNKGNFPGRFSGRQFSNSRSEMNVSTLELGDSALYLCASSLEGGGNQPQHFGDGTRLSIL.

The genes are TRBV15 and TRBJ2-3, with TRBD2 matching 7 bases. The trim removed 3 bases at V and 0 bases at J, leaving 6 bases unmatched. The germline gives CDR1 LNHNV, CDR2 YYDKDF (reference sequence). CDR3 length: 16 amino acids. CDR3 sequence reads: CATSRESGASTDTQYF. CDR3 coding DNA: TGTGCCACCAGCAGGGAAAGCGGGGCCAGCACAGATACGCAGTATTTT.

This sequence joins TRBV5-1 and TRBJ2-1; the match to TRBD2 covers 7 bases. The V gene end was trimmed by 4 bases and the J gene end by 7 bases; junction bases not matched to a gene: 14. The CDR3 runs to 16 residues. Germline-derived CDR1 and CDR2 are SGHRS and YFSETQ. In nucleotides, the CDR3 is TGCGCCAGCAGCCCCCCCGCCGGGACTACAAAAAATGAGCAGTTCTTC. Residues: CASSPPAGTTKNEQFF.

The J gene is TRBJ2-1, the V gene TRBV7-7; the match to TRBD2 covers 7 bases. CDR1 is SSHAT and CDR2 is FNYEAQ in the germline V gene (reference sequence). The CDR3 has 15 amino acids. V lost 0 bases to trimming and J lost 4 bases; unmatched junction nucleotides: 3. The CDR3 here is CASSLATSEYNEQFF. The CDR3 DNA reads TGTGCCAGCAGCTTAGCAACTAGCGAGTACAATGAGCAGTTCTTC.

This rearrangement joins TRBV28 to TRBJ1-3; D gene unclear. Trimming removed 10 bases at V and 11 bases at J, with 15 bases between. Germline V CDR1 and CDR2: MDHEN, SYDVKM. The CDR3 has 11 amino acids. The CDR3 DNA follows: TGTGCCACCGCCCGGTCGTATGCCATATATTTT. Protein product: CATARSYAIYF.

CDR3 sequence reads: CASSATQGVTYEQYF. The CDR3 coding sequence is TGTGCCAGCAGCGCGACGCAGGGTGTCACGTACGAGCAGTACTTC. The chain combines TRBV7-9 with TRBJ2-7, with a possible D match to TRBD1 (5 bases). The ends were cut back, 5 bases at V and 4 bases at J, with 18 bases in the middle. Germline assignment: CDR1 SEHNR and CDR2 FQNEAQ (reference sequence). The CDR3 length is 15 residues.